This TCR beta chain was recovered during a study of blood T cells in healthy people across ages. The authors ran a second PCR of about 6 to 11 cycles using a sample-barcoded 5' primer and a J-beta primer mix. A single record per CDR3 protein comes from TCRdb applying MiXCR to the 5' RACE reads. The table lists about 1.5 million distinct CDR3 sequences, roughly 43% of them singletons, with roughly 3.7% in the top ten. The CDR3 runs 15 residues. The V gene's germline CDR1 is DFQATT and CDR2 SNEGSKA (reference sequence). The V and J ends lost 1 base and 0 bases respectively, with 11 bases between them. The chain links TRBV20-1 to TRBJ2-3; D perhaps matches TRBD1 (6 bases). The source is a woman under 30 in good health. The material sequenced was blood. DNA for the CDR3: TGCAGTGCTAGAGCCCCAACAGGGAGCACAGATACGCAGTATTTT. It yields the protein CSARAPTGSTDTQYF.